This TCR beta chain is drawn from a study of blood T cell repertoires in COVID-19. Cohort placement rested on clinical history that participants reported themselves. Per the germline V gene, CDR1 is SQVTM and CDR2 is ANQGSEA. V gave up 3 bases and J gave up 0 bases; unmatched junction bases: 1. This CDR3 contains 13 residues. Assay used: immunoSEQ multiplex PCR; TCRdb lists only in-frame clones, some missing. The table lists roughly 240,000 clones, roughly 89% of them singletons. The specimen was PBMCs or T cells enriched from blood (not recorded which). This chain joins TRBV29-1 and TRBJ1-1; the match to TRBD1 covers 7 bases. The receptor's source is a woman in her thirties with acute COVID-19. The CDR3 region is CSVEGQMNTEAFF. DNA for the CDR3: TGCAGCGTTGAGGGACAGATGAACACTGAAGCTTTCTTT.